This entry features one TCR beta chain sequence. Its antigen has not been determined. Within one base of it there is no much larger clone, and no base qualities were kept. The sample comes from a study of cytomegalovirus exposure and HLA in healthy donors (dated by TCRdb to 2015 to 2018). At the level of the whole study: An earlier analysis of approximately 550 of the donors reported approximately 290 Gb of sequence data and 120 million or so unique TCR beta sequences from about 200 million T cells. Roughly 300 gigabases of sequencing data and 70 million to 85 million unique TCR sequences were included in an early release covering over 600 HLA-typed donors. Of the approximately 400 genotyped donors, approximately 82% fell in the genetic ancestry cluster associated with self-reported Caucasian donors. The study aimed to test whether signatures of past pathogen exposure could be identified by cataloging public T cell receptors. Using immunosequencing, the study profiled T cell repertoires from 640 or so subjects and related those repertoires to cytomegalovirus serostatus. Besides the first cohort of 666 subjects, a separate validation cohort made up of 120 different subjects was used. To predict cytomegalovirus infection status, the study combined high-throughput TCR immunosequencing, statistical association of individual TCRs with disease status, and machine learning. In a later analysis, previously published TCR beta repertoires from about 670 donors were re-analyzed and high-resolution HLA genotyping was added so that TCR occurrence patterns could be studied. Rather than using new phenotypic data, the later analysis identified candidate immune exposures from TCR beta sequences and from how often those sequences occurred across donors. An earlier analysis of around 580 of the donors used high-throughput TCR beta sequencing to judge whether each TCR beta V gene segment behaved as functional or pseudogenic. Donor age, sex, ethnicity and CMV serostatus were compiled together with the repertoire data. A later genetic analysis used genome-wide SNP genotypes for about three fifths of the 666 donors, treating that subset as a discovery cohort. Every repertoire in the discovery cohort had been generated on one and the same sequencing platform. HLA typing covered class I and class II loci at four-digit resolution. Typing coverage differed by locus: A, B, C, DRB1 and DQB1 were typed in about 629-640 donors, DQA1 in approximately 520, DPA1 in over 600, and DPB1 in about 450. Several DR-DQ haplotypes were handled as single units for association and clustering because linkage in the cohort was strong. Among about 400 genotyped donors of the cohort, an average of approximately 240,000 unique TCR beta nucleotide sequences was sequenced per donor, of which approximately 19% were non-productive. The paper as a whole reports these results and caveats: Broadly in line with IMGT annotations, most TCR beta V segments showed up in productive rearrangements about 87% or about 30% of the time in an earlier analysis of around 550 of the donors. Sequencing depth was assumed to be roughly uniform across donors in the presence/absence analyses, though that assumption may not hold. The cohort was sequenced for TCR beta chains only, and without alpha or paired-chain data the features that could be detected were limited. In a later analysis, 15,000 to 20,000 TCR beta sequences were associated with specific HLA alleles at a false discovery rate of 0.05. An association between a missense DCLRE1C variant and V-gene and J-gene trimming of TCR beta chains was found in a later genetic analysis and replicated in an independent cohort. While some public TCRs were present in many individuals, most TCR sequences turned up only very rarely across donors. In a later analysis, HLA-associated TCR beta chains showed more clonal expansion and lower generation probabilities than non-associated chains that were equally common. Because the 87-base-pair reads could not distinguish some IMGT-functional V segments, including TRBV6-2 and TRBV6-3, those segments were excluded. CMV serostatus was the only immune exposure information available for the cohort. A further reported finding was that TCR beta sequences accurately predicted the HLA-A and HLA-B alleles for most subjects in the first cohort. Linkage disequilibrium might explain the correlated functional status among segregating V segments, but an unknown experimental factor could not be ruled out. In a later analysis, most CMV-associated TCR beta chains were found to appear HLA-restricted, with HLA associations seemingly driven largely by CMV exposure. A few of the identified cytomegalovirus-associated TCR beta chains were confirmed in vitro to be specific for cytomegalovirus antigens. When HLA alleles, especially DR and DQ, strongly co-occurred, attributing TCR associations to individual alleles was difficult. The classifier was reported to diagnose cytomegalovirus status with high specificity and sensitivity in both the original cohort and the validation cohort. Over 15 rarely observed V segments, including chromosome 9 orphons, were excluded from the earlier analysis of approximately 500 of the donors because counts were too low. The authors suggested that the approach could potentially be generalized to other disease states and immunological phenotypes. In a later analysis, TCR association rates were found to vary across HLA loci, with the most associated TCRs seen for DRB1 alleles and the fewest for HLA-C alleles. The study gave a list of 150 to 200 TCR beta chains associated with cytomegalovirus. The sequencing pipeline was judged likely to have produced a cluster of highly shared sequence variants as a technical artifact. Compared with the roughly 670-donor mean, donors in an Asian-associated ancestry cluster had fewer N-insertions in productive TCRs, according to a later genetic analysis. Because HLA typing was missing for some donors at each locus, association tests included only the typed subset. Several of the top co-occurrence clusters appeared to be linked to parvovirus B19, influenza, CMV and Epstein-Barr virus, according to a later analysis.

From the cysteine through the phenylalanine, the CDR3 covers 14 amino acids. Only CDR3 DNA is held: 42 bases, read in frame from base 1. Looking up the germline V gene yields CDR1 LGHNA and CDR2 YSLEER. V trim: 1 base; J trim: 5 bases; unmatched bases: 3. The cohort comprised under 700 healthy bone marrow donors. At the time of sampling, all cohort members were nominally healthy, though unrecorded immune exposures were likely present. The donor tested CMV seropositive and was one of the 289 seropositive cohort members. A peripheral blood sample was collected from each donor, and TCR beta sequencing was performed on peripheral blood mononuclear cells. Genomic DNA was extracted from the blood cell samples with the Qiagen DNeasy Blood Extraction Kit. Receptor amplification or capture employed the immunoSEQ multiplex PCR assay. A mixture of 60 forward primers for TCR Vbeta segments and 13 reverse primers for TCR Jbeta segments was used in the multiplex PCR. The CDR3 region of rearranged TCR beta genes was amplified from genomic DNA by a multiplex PCR assay. Amplified TCR beta libraries were sequenced as 87-base-pair reads on the Illumina HiSeq System. From the authors' description of their analysis: In a later analysis, 80 million or so unique TCR beta chains were counted across the roughly 670 repertoires, and roughly 11 million of these chains were shared by at least two donors. To remove PCR and sequencing errors, raw reads were error-corrected and collapsed into unique sequences using a nearest-neighbor algorithm that merged closely related sequences. CDR3 sequences were aligned to IMGT reference sequences to assign V, D and J gene segments. For a sequence to be retained, a match of at least six nucleotides to both a V gene segment and a J gene segment was required. Rearrangements were classified as productive when the CDR3 lacked stop codons and remained in frame with V and J, and all other rearrangements were classified as non-productive. CDR3 was defined by IMGT convention, running from the second conserved V-encoded cysteine to the conserved J-encoded phenylalanine. The earlier analysis of about 530 of the donors excluded any sequence lacking an unambiguous match to a single V gene segment. An earlier analysis of some 500 of the donors classified V segments as functional when productive rearrangements were above 56.7% and as segregating when the standard deviation between donors was above 5%. A statistical classification framework was built to diagnose cytomegalovirus status from the catalog of TCR beta chain sequences. In a later analysis, V and J genes were assigned by comparing TCR nucleotide sequences against IMGT/GENE-DB human TR gene sequences. In a later analysis, CDR3 sequences and most-parsimonious VDJ recombination scenarios were assigned using the TCRdist pipeline. In a later analysis, each TCR beta chain was defined by its CDR3 amino acid sequence together with its V-gene family, and reads without a unique V-gene family were excluded. A later analysis removed 450 to 600 highly shared, low-generation-probability nucleotide sequences to deal with suspected cross-contamination and a sequencing artifact. In a later analysis, a clonal expansion index was calculated for each public chain from normalized within-repertoire ranks of inferred template counts. A later analysis computed generation probabilities with a VDJ recombination model fitted to out-of-frame rearrangements, and checked the results against IGoR. In a later analysis, TCR-TCR, TCR-HLA and TCR-CMV co-occurrence was scored with hypergeometric tests, and a repertoire-size bias correction was applied to TCR pairs. In a later analysis, false discovery rates were estimated by permuting HLA or CMV assignments 20 times. In a later analysis, co-occurring TCRs were grouped using DBSCAN, and TCRdist sequence similarity was added for clustering within HLA-allele-positive subsets. For co-occurrence clustering, repertoires with fewer than 30,000 or more than 120,000 public chains were excluded, along with roughly 5 repertoires with anomalous nucleotide sharing. TCRdb mirrors the immuneACCESS table, restricted to in-frame sequences. Some clones are absent from its copies; in checked studies, under half trace to an unresolved V gene, and the reason for the others is unknown. V, J and clone size are those of that table, while D and trimming were read from the DNA. Recorded for this sample are about 200,000 clones; 65% to 80% of them occurred a single time. In total, the top ten clones hold roughly 4.5% of the sample.

The chain is assembled from TRBV4-3 and TRBJ2-5, and TRBD1 matches 8 of the central bases. Sample: PBMCs. The TCR originated in a woman in her twenties or thirties in good health and CMV-seropositive. The CDR3 in this case is CASSQVYRGETQYF. The DNA is as follows: TGCGCCAGCAGCCAAGTCTACAGGGGGGAGACCCAGTACTTC.